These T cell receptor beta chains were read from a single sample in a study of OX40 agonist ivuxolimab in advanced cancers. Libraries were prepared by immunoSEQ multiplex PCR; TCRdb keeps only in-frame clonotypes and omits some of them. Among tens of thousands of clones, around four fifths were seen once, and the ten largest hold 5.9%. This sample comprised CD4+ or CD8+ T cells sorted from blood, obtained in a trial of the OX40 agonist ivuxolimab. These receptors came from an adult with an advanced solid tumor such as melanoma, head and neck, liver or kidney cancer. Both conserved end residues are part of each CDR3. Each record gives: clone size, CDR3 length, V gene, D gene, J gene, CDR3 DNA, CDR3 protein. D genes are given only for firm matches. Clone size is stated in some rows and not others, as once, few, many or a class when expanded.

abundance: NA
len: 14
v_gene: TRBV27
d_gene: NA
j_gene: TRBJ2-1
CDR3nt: TGTGCCAGCAGTTTACGCAGGGGATTAGGTGAGCAGTTCTTC
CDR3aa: CASSLRRGLGEQFF

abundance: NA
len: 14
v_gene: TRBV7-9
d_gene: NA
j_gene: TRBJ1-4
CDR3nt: TGTGCCAGCAGCTCCCGGACAAATAATGAAAAACTGTTTTTT
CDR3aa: CASSSRTNNEKLFF

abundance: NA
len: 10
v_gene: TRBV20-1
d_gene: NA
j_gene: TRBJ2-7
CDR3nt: TGCAGTGCTGAGGCCTACGAGCAGTACTTC
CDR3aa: CSAEAYEQYF

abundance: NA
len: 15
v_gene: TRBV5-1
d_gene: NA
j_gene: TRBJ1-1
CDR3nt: TGCGCCAGCAGCTTGGGGCGGTTGAACAGAGGTGAAGCTTTCTTT
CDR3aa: CASSLGRLNRGEAFF

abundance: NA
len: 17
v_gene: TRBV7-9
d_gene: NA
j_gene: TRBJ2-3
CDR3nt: TGTGCCAGCAGCTTAGGTGGAAATGGACAGCCCACAGATACGCAGTATTTT
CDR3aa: CASSLGGNGQPTDTQYF

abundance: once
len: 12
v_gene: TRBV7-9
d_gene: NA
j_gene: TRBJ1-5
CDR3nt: TGTGCCAGCAGTTCGGTCAATCAGCCCCAGCATTTT
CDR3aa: CASSSVNQPQHF

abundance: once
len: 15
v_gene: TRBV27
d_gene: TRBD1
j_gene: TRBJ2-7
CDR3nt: TGTGCCAGCAGTTTGAGGACAGGGGAAAATAACGAGCAGTACTTC
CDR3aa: CASSLRTGENNEQYF

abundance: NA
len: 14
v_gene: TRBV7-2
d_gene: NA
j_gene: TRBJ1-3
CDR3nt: TGTGCCAGCAGCCCGTCAGGGGATGGAAACACCATATATTTT
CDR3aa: CASSPSGDGNTIYF

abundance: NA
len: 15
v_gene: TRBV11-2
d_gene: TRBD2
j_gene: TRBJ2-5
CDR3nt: TGTGCCAGCAGCAAAGACCCCTCTAGCGGGCAGACCCAGTACTTC
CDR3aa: CASSKDPSSGQTQYF

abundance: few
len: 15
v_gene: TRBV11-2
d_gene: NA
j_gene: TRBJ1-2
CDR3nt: TGTGCCAGCAGCGCCCCCGTCGAAGGGCAAGTTGGCTACACCTTC
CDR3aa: CASSAPVEGQVGYTF

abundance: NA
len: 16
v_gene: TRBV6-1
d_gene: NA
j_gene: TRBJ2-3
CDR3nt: TGTGCCAGCAGTGTATCCGGGACCTCCCTCACAGATACGCAGTATTTT
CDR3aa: CASSVSGTSLTDTQYF

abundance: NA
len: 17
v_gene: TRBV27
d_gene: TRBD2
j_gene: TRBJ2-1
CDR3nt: TGTGCCAGCAGTTTTTCCCCCACTAGCGGGCCGCTCAATGAGCAGTTCTTC
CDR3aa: CASSFSPTSGPLNEQFF

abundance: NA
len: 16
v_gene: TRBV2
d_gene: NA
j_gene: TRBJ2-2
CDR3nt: TGTGCCCTAATGCTAACCCGGGGCCAGAACACCGGGGAGCTGTTTTTT
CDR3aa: CALMLTRGQNTGELFF

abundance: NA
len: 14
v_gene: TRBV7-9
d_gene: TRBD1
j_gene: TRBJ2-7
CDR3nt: TGTGCCAGCTCCCACCGAGGACAGGGATCCGAGCAGTACTTC
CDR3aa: CASSHRGQGSEQYF

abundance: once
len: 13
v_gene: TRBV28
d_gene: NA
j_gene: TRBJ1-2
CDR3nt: TGTGCCAGCAGCCCACCCGCTAACTATGGCTACACCTTC
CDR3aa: CASSPPANYGYTF

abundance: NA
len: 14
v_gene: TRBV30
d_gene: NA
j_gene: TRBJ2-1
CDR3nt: TGTGCCTGGAGTGTAATGAGCTCCTACAATGAGCAGTTCTTC
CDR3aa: CAWSVMSSYNEQFF

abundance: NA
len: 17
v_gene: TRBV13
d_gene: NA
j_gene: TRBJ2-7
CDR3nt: TGTGCCAGCAGCGGTCGGATCCCGGGAGTTGCTACCTACGAGCAGTACTTC
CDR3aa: CASSGRIPGVATYEQYF

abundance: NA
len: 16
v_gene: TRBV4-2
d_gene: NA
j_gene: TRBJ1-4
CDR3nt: TGTGCCAGCAGCCCGGAGGGGTTCGATTCTAATGAAAAACTGTTTTTT
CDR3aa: CASSPEGFDSNEKLFF

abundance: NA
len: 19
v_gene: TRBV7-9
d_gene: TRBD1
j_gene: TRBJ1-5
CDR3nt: TGTGCCAGCAGCCTAGGAGGGGGCCGCCGTGGTGAGGCCAATCAGCCCCAGCATTTT
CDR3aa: CASSLGGGRRGEANQPQHF

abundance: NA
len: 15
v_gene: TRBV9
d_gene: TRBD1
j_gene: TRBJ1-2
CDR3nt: TGTGCCAGCAACGTTTGGCAGGGGGGTGGCTATGGCTACACCTTC
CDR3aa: CASNVWQGGGYGYTF

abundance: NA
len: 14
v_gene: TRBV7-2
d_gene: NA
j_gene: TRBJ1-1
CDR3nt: TGTGCCAGCAGCTTTAGGGGTCGGGGCACTGAAGCTTTCTTT
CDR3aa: CASSFRGRGTEAFF

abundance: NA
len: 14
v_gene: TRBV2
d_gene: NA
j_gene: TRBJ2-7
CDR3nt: TGTGCCAGCAGTGACTCGTGGAAGGAGAACGAGCAGTACTTC
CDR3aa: CASSDSWKENEQYF

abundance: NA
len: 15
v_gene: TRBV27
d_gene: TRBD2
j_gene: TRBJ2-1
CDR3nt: TGTGCCAGCAGTCTAAGTGGGACTAGAATAAATGAGCAGTTCTTC
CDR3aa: CASSLSGTRINEQFF

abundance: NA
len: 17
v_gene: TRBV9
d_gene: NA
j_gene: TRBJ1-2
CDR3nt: TGTGCCAGCAGCGTAGCAGGAGAAGGGAGGGCAAACTATGGCTACACCTTC
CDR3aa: CASSVAGEGRANYGYTF

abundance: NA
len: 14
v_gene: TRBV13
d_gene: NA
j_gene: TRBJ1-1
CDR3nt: TGTGCCAGCAGGGGATACAGGGTCGGCACTGAAGCTTTCTTT
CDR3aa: CASRGYRVGTEAFF

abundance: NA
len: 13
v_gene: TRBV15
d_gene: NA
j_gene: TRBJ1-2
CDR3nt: TGTGCCACCAGCAGTGGGGGGGACTATGGCTACACCTTC
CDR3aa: CATSSGGDYGYTF

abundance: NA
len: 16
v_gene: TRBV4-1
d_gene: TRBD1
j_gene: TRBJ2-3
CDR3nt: TGCGCCAGCAGCCACCGACAGGGGTGGGACACAGATACGCAGTATTTT
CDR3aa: CASSHRQGWDTDTQYF